The 10 T cell receptor beta chains listed next were all sequenced from one sample in a study of shared clonotypes between healthy human individuals. Terminally differentiated effector memory CD45RA+ cells were excluded by CCR7 positive selection of CD45RO-negative cells. Sequencing used immunoSEQ multiplex PCR; TCRdb keeps in-frame clones, though not all of them. This repertoire shows some 2.1 million clones, 93% found once; its top ten account for around 1.7%. What was sequenced was naive CD8+ T cells from PBMCs. Receptors originate from a man aged 18-30 years in good health. Some clones in this sample may be carry-over from other donors' samples.

Worth noting for this clone: Relative to the germline gene, one junction end is altered; a read error may explain this. V is TRBV28 and J is TRBJ2-3, with 9 bases aligning to TRBD2. CDR3 length equals 13 residues. Germline V gene lookup returns CDR1 MDHEN and CDR2 SYDVKM. The CDR3 nucleotides read TGTGCCAGCAGCCTTGCCCTCGCGGGAGGGAGGCATTTT. Translated: CASSLALAGGRHF.

In regard to this clone: Other DNA sequences within the sample encode an identical CDR3. V is TRBV27 and J is TRBJ2-7, with 8 nucleotides matching TRBD2. The CDR3 extends over 15 amino acids. Germline V gene lookup returns CDR1 MNHEY and CDR2 SMNVEV (reference sequence). J was trimmed by 2 bases and V by 0 bases; bases with no gene match: 3. CDR3 loop: CASSLSGGRTYEQYF. The CDR3 coding sequence is TGTGCCAGCAGTTTATCGGGCGGGAGGACCTACGAGCAGTACTTC.

The CDR3 region has the DNA TGTGCCAGCAGGATCACCTCGGCCAGCAATGAAAAACTGTTTTTT. This translates into CASRITSASNEKLFF. J is TRBJ1-4 and V is TRBV28; D unresolved. Looked up from germline, CDR1 is MDHEN and CDR2 is SYDVKM. V gave up 6 bases and J gave up 5 bases, with 16 bases separating them. The CDR3 runs to 15 residues.

The V and J genes are TRBV11-2 and TRBJ2-1; the D call may be TRBD1 or TRBD2 (6 bases each). V was pared by 3 bases and J by 2 bases, with 11 bases between. CDR3 size: 15 residues. Germline-derived CDR1 and CDR2 are SGHAT and FQNNGV. This CDR3 reads CASSLGGLAYNEQFF. The CDR3 DNA is TGTGCCAGCAGCTTGGGGGGCCTCGCCTACAATGAGCAGTTCTTC.

The rearrangement uses TRBV15 and TRBJ1-3; the match to TRBD1 covers 7 bases. V lost 0 bases to trimming and J lost 6 bases; unmatched junction nucleotides: 11. Germline values: CDR1 LNHNV, CDR2 YYDKDF (reference sequence). CDR3 size: 17 residues. The CDR3 sequence is CATSRDLGRGALNTIYF. The CDR3 DNA reads TGTGCCACCAGCAGAGATCTGGGCAGGGGGGCGTTAAACACCATATATTTT.

This chain links TRBV4-3 with TRBJ2-6, with 8 nucleotides matching TRBD1. V was pared by 5 bases and J by 0 bases, with 6 bases of the junction left unmatched. The CDR3 extends over 17 amino acids. Germline CDR1 and CDR2: LGHNA and YSLEER. CDR3 protein: CASSDGTGLSGANVLTF. DNA for the CDR3: TGCGCCAGCAGCGACGGGACAGGCCTCTCTGGGGCCAACGTCCTGACTTTC.

The rearrangement joins TRBV10-3 to TRBJ1-1, with a tentative D call TRBD1 (5 bases). V dropped 1 base and J dropped 2 bases, with 11 bases sitting between them. The germline gives CDR1 ENHRY, CDR2 SYGVKD. The CDR3 runs to 15 residues. For the CDR3, the DNA is TGTGCCATCAGTGAGTTGATGACAGCAAACACTGAAGCTTTCTTT. Amino acid sequence: CAISELMTANTEAFF.

Of note for this clone: Other DNA variants within this sample encode the same CDR3. The CDR3 DNA reads TGTGCCAGCAGTTTATTAGCGGGAAGCGAGACCCAGTACTTC. It encodes CASSLLAGSETQYF. The chain uses TRBV28 and TRBJ2-5, with TRBD2 matching 8 bases. Germline V CDR1 and CDR2: MDHEN, SYDVKM. This CDR3 spans 14 amino acids. After removal of 1 base from V and 5 bases from J, the junction contained 3 bases not matched to a gene.

This chain links TRBV15 with TRBJ2-7; D perhaps matches TRBD2 (5 bases). Per the germline V gene, CDR1 is LNHNV and CDR2 is YYDKDF (reference sequence). The CDR3 is made up of 13 amino acids. Trimming removed 5 bases at V and 5 bases at J, with 13 bases between. The CDR3 protein is CATSGLGPHEQYF. CDR3 DNA: TGTGCCACCAGCGGACTCGGTCCCCACGAGCAGTACTTC.

The rearrangement joins TRBV29-1 to TRBJ2-3, with 12 bases lining up with TRBD2. The CDR3 extends over 14 amino acids. V dropped 7 bases and J dropped 7; count of bases not matched to a gene: 9. CDR1 and CDR2 from the germline V gene are SQVTM and ANQGSEA. CDR3 nucleotides: TGCAGCGCCCCGACTAGCGGGAGAATGAATACGCAGTATTTT. Translated: CSAPTSGRMNTQYF.